This entry lists 17 T cell receptor beta chains sequenced from one sample in a study of shared clonotypes between healthy human individuals. This table comes from immunoSEQ multiplex PCR, and its TCRdb copy is limited to in-frame clones, with some not included. This table holds about 1.5 million clones, roughly 96% found once. The sample taken for sequencing was naive CD4+ T cells sorted from blood. Sample subset: CD45RA+ positively selected. Source of these receptors: a man younger than 40 in good health.

The chain joins TRBV6-1 to TRBJ1-1; D may be TRBD1 (5 bases). Trimming shortened V by 6 bases and J by 1 base, and 9 bases separated the two germline ends. Germline V gene lookup returns CDR1 MNHNS and CDR2 SASEGT. The CDR3 consists of 13 residues. The CDR3 coding sequence is TGTGCCAGCAGAGACAGAACGAACACTGAAGCTTTCTTT. Protein product: CASRDRTNTEAFF.

V gene TRBV10-1 combines with J gene TRBJ2-7; D not resolved. Deletions cut 5 bases from V and 7 bases from J, with 6 bases between. Germline lookup yields CDR1 WNHNN and CDR2 SYGVQD (reference sequence). This CDR3 region has 10 residues. The CDR3 nucleotides read TGCGCCAGCAGTCCTAGGGAGCAGTACTTC. Translating it yields CASSPREQYF.

The V and J genes are TRBV5-1 and TRBJ2-3; 14 bases are shared with TRBD2. Trimming took 5 bases from V and 3 from J; bases not matched to a gene: 11. This CDR3 is built from 18 residues. Germline assignment: CDR1 SGHRS and CDR2 YFSETQ. CDR3 bases: TGCGCCAGCAGTGTCGGACTAGCGGGAGGCCATGTAACAGATACGCAGTATTTT. This encodes CASSVGLAGGHVTDTQYF.

The V and J genes are TRBV5-1 and TRBJ1-2, with D uncertain. CDR1 is SGHRS, CDR2 YFSETQ, per germline. This CDR3 region has 12 residues. Trimming removed 4 bases at V and 4 bases at J, with 8 bases between. The CDR3 here is CASSPWGYGYTF. CDR3 nucleotides: TGCGCCAGCAGCCCCTGGGGCTATGGCTACACCTTC.

The rearrangement uses TRBV7-9 and TRBJ2-5, with D perhaps TRBD2 (5 bases). V was shortened by 5 bases and J by 4 bases, with 14 bases between the two germline ends. CDR1 and CDR2 (germline): SEHNR, FQNEAQ (reference sequence). The CDR3 sequence is 14 residues long. CDR3 region: CASSTGTNRETQYF. CDR3 DNA: TGTGCCAGCAGCACGGGAACGAATAGAGAGACCCAGTACTTC.

The V gene is TRBV29-1, the J gene TRBJ2-7, with a possible D match to TRBD2 (5 bases). CDR1 and CDR2 (germline): SQVTM, ANQGSEA. V was cut by 7 bases and J by 1 base, with 14 bases left in between. CDR3 length: 13 amino acids. Here the CDR3 DNA reads TGCAGCGGAACAAAAAGCGGTTCCTACGAGCAGTACTTC. It codes for CSGTKSGSYEQYF.

The J gene is TRBJ2-7, the V gene TRBV4-3, with 7 bases matching TRBD2. The CDR3 has 13 amino acids. The ends lost 4 bases at V and 6 bases at J; junction bases unmatched: 6. Looked up from germline, CDR1 is LGHNA and CDR2 is YSLEER. The CDR3 DNA reads as TGCGCCAGCAGCCTAAACGGCGGGGGCGAGCAGTACTTC. It yields the protein CASSLNGGGEQYF.

This clone was detected once. The V gene is TRBV30, the J gene TRBJ1-2; D remains ambiguous. The V gene's germline CDR1 is GTSNPN and CDR2 SVGIG (reference sequence). V was cut by 4 bases and J by 6 bases, with 12 bases left in between. This CDR3 spans 12 amino acids. The CDR3 bases are TGTGCCTGGATAGGACGTACTAATGGCTACACCTTC. This sequence encodes CAWIGRTNGYTF.

The CDR3 reads CASSPIVLAKNIQYF. The DNA of the CDR3 is TGTGCCAGCAGCCCTATAGTTCTAGCCAAAAACATTCAGTACTTC. The genes are TRBV11-2 and TRBJ2-4; no reliable D call. Germline CDR1 and CDR2: SGHAT and FQNNGV. Trimming removed 5 bases from V and 0 bases from J, with 11 bases in between. This CDR3 region has 15 residues. The complete variable domain, with remaining parts taken from reference TRBV11-2 and TRBJ2-4, reads EAGVAQSPRYKIIEKRQSVAFWCNPISGHATLYWYQQILGQGPKLLIQFQNNGVVDDSQLPKDRFSAERLKGVDSTLKIQPAKLEDSAVYLCASSPIVLAKNIQYFGAGTRLSVL.

The V gene is TRBV19, the J gene TRBJ2-5; D is uncertain. Trimming shortened V by 3 bases and J by 4 bases, and 12 bases separated the two germline ends. The CDR3 runs 14 residues. Per the germline V gene, CDR1 is LNHDA and CDR2 is SQIVND (reference sequence). This chain's CDR3 is CASSIRGQLETQYF. The CDR3 DNA is TGTGCCAGTAGTATCCGTGGGCAGCTAGAGACCCAGTACTTC.

In DNA form, the CDR3 reads TGTGCCAGTGAGAGGGACAGGGCTGTCAATGAGCAGTTCTTC. Amino acids: CASERDRAVNEQFF. The J gene is TRBJ2-1, the V gene TRBV7-2; 9 positions agree with TRBD1. The CDR3 loop spans 14 amino acids. J gave up 6 bases and V 9 bases, and 9 bases lay outside the gene matches. Germline V gives CDR1 SGHTA, CDR2 FQGNSA. Supplemented by reference TRBV7-2 and TRBJ2-1, the full variable domain reads GAGVSQSPSNKVTEKGKDVELRCDPISGHTALYWYRQSLGQGLEFLIYFQGNSAPDKSGLPSDRFSAERTGGSVSTLTIQRTQQEDSAVYLCASERDRAVNEQFFGPGTRLTVL.

This chain uses TRBV19 with TRBJ2-1; TRBD2 aligns across 15 bases. CDR1 LNHDA and CDR2 SQIVND come from the germline V gene (reference sequence). The junction had 14 bases not matched to a gene; V was cut back by 6 bases and J by 5 bases. The CDR3 covers 19 residues. CDR3 sequence reads: CASSKSGTSGRIIHNEQFF. The CDR3 region has the DNA TGTGCCAGTAGCAAATCCGGGACTAGCGGGAGGATAATCCACAATGAGCAGTTCTTC.

The chain joins TRBV18 to TRBJ2-6; 14 nucleotides agree with TRBD2. With V trimmed by 6 bases and J by 1 base, 11 bases remained unmatched. There are 20 residues in the CDR3. Germline V gene data show CDR1 as KGHSH and CDR2 as LQKENI. The chain's CDR3 is CASSPATGTSGSSGANVLTF. The CDR3 DNA reads as TGTGCCAGCTCCCCCGCTACGGGGACTAGCGGGAGTTCTGGGGCCAACGTCCTGACTTTC. Filled out from reference TRBV18 and TRBJ2-6, the complete variable domain reads NAGVMQNPRHLVRRRGQEARLRCSPMKGHSHVYWYRQLPEEGLKFMVYLQKENIIDESGMPKERFSAEFPKEGPSILRIQQVVRGDSAAYFCASSPATGTSGSSGANVLTFGAGSRLTVL.

This chain links TRBV10-3 with TRBJ2-3; tentative D call: TRBD2 (5 bases). Germline V gives CDR1 ENHRY, CDR2 SYGVKD. V lost 11 bases and J lost 3, with 18 bases in between. This CDR3 is 14 amino acids long. The chain's CDR3 is CASSAGYGTDTQYF. CDR3 sequence (DNA): TGTGCCTCGAGCGCGGGTTATGGGACAGATACGCAGTATTTT.

V gene TRBV5-1 combines with J gene TRBJ2-5; possibly TRBD1 or TRBD2 for D (5 bases each). Trimming cost V 0 bases and J 5 bases, with 14 bases left between them. The germline V gene has CDR1 SGHRS and CDR2 YFSETQ. The CDR3 is 15 amino acids. This CDR3 is CASSLGGAEGETQYF. The CDR3 nucleotides read TGCGCCAGCAGCTTGGGGGGAGCCGAGGGGGAGACCCAGTACTTC.

This clone was counted once. The chain employs TRBV28 and TRBJ2-3; D uncertain. Germline loops: CDR1 MDHEN, CDR2 SYDVKM. The CDR3 spans 11 residues. Trimming took 3 bases from V and 11 from J, leaving 9 bases between them. The CDR3 nucleotides are TGTGCCAGCAGTTTTCTAGAATGGCAGTATTTT. It is translated as CASSFLEWQYF.

This clone was counted a few times. The same CDR3 is also encoded by other DNA sequences in this sample. This chain joins TRBV15 and TRBJ2-2; no reliable D call. V lost 3 bases, J lost 0 bases, and 2 bases lay in between. The germline CDR1 and CDR2 sequences are LNHNV and YYDKDF (reference sequence). The CDR3 runs 13 residues. This CDR3 reads CATSRANTGELFF. DNA of the CDR3: TGTGCCACCAGCAGGGCGAACACCGGGGAGCTGTTTTTT.